The 7 T cell receptor beta chains listed next were all sequenced from one sample in a study of early T cells in non-severe SARS-CoV-2 infection. TCRdb fed the 5' RACE reads into MiXCR, producing one record per CDR3 protein. The repertoire holds over 50,000 distinct CDR3 sequences, over 7% seen once, with approximately 4.6% in the top ten. The sequenced sample consisted of whole blood. These receptor sequences come from an adult who was a healthcare worker with PCR-confirmed SARS-CoV-2 infection or an uninfected control (not recorded which).

There are a few counts of this clonotype. The CDR3 is CASSTTSRGTQYF. DNA of the CDR3: TGTGCCAGCAGCACCACATCGCGGGGGACCCAGTACTTC. The rearrangement links TRBV7-9 to TRBJ2-5; D possibly corresponds to TRBD2 (6 bases). The CDR3 runs to 13 residues. V was shortened by 5 bases and J by 7 bases, with 14 bases between the two germline ends. Germline-derived CDR1 and CDR2 are SEHNR and FQNEAQ (reference sequence).

This clonotype occurred a few times. V gene TRBV10-2 combines with J gene TRBJ2-3; the D is unclear. The CDR3 covers 15 residues. With 5 bases removed from V and 0 bases from J, the gap between germline ends came to 12 bases. Germline V CDR1 and CDR2: WSHSY, SAAADI. The CDR3 DNA is TGCGCCAGCAGTAGTTTGGTGGGGAGCACAGATACGCAGTATTTT. It is translated as CASSSLVGSTDTQYF.

The CDR3 coding sequence is TGTGCCAGCCTAGAACTAGCGGGCTATGGCTACACCTTC. This gives the protein CASLELAGYGYTF. The chain links TRBV18 to TRBJ1-2; D not certain. The germline CDR1 and CDR2 sequences are KGHSH and LQKENI. The CDR3 totals 13 residues. Trimming shortened V by 8 bases and J by 4 bases, and 14 bases separated the two germline ends.

This chain links TRBV28 with TRBJ2-7; 9 bases fit TRBD1. V gave up 6 bases and J gave up 3 bases; unmatched junction bases: 9. The CDR3 consists of 15 residues. CDR1 and CDR2 from the germline V gene are MDHEN and SYDVKM. In nucleotides, the CDR3 is TGTGCCAGCAGACCTCCGGGACAGGGAAGCTACGAGCAGTACTTC. It codes for CASRPPGQGSYEQYF.

The chain is built from TRBV12-3 or TRBV12-4 and TRBJ2-7; possibly TRBD2 for D (5 bases). Between the trimmed V and J ends, which lost 3 bases and 3 bases, there was a span of 12 bases. This CDR3 comprises 14 residues. The CDR3 bases are TGTGCCAGCAGTTTCGGCAGACTAAACTACGAGCAGTACTTC. Protein: CASSFGRLNYEQYF.

The V and J genes are TRBV5-6 and TRBJ2-7; 8 bases are shared with TRBD1. Germline values: CDR1 SGHDT, CDR2 YYEEEE. Trimming took 2 bases from V and 5 from J; bases not matched to a gene: 9. This CDR3 is 15 amino acids long. The CDR3 loop reads CASSFGGQALNEQYF. The CDR3 DNA reads TGTGCCAGCAGCTTCGGGGGACAGGCCCTCAACGAGCAGTACTTC.

In its sample, this clonotype was seen a few times. This chain joins TRBV27 and TRBJ2-3, with D possibly matching TRBD1 (5 bases). Germline V gene sequence: CDR1 MNHEY, CDR2 SMNVEV (reference sequence). V lost 5 bases, J lost 5 bases, and 8 bases lay in between. The CDR3 length is 12 residues. CDR3 in DNA: TGTGCCAGCAGTCAAAGGGGAGATACGCAGTATTTT. As protein: CASSQRGDTQYF.